This T cell receptor (beta chain) was sequenced for a study of shared clonotypes between healthy human individuals. Findings of the study overall: Non-shared clonotypes had lower generation probabilities than clonotypes shared by all four sorted-subset donors. Depth was large, yet rarefaction showed that sorted-subset sequencing was incomplete. Estimated richness was generally greater in naive than memory subsets.

CDR1 MNHEY and CDR2 SMNVEV come from the germline V gene (reference sequence). The CDR3 contains 17 residues. Unmatched junction bases numbered 18, after V lost 6 bases and J lost 5 bases. Deep level was the assay's run setting. The repertoire was sequenced with immunoSEQ multiplex PCR; TCRdb's copy has only in-frame clones and lacks some. The sample holds roughly 660,000 clones, 90% seen once. Regarding this clone: The antigen is undetermined.

The sequencing input was memory CD8+ T cells from PBMCs. As to subset: CD45RO+ cells pooled with CCR7-negative TemRA cells. This receptor was taken from a young man in good health. Some clones in this sample may be carry-over from other donors' samples. The chain carries TRBV27 and TRBJ2-7, with 8 bases identical to TRBD2. CDR3 sequence (DNA): TGTGCCAGCAGAAAACTTCCCGGGACTAGTTTTAGGAACGAGCAGTACTTC. Translation gives CASRKLPGTSFRNEQYF.